The 30 T cell receptor beta chains below all came from one sample that was sequenced in a study of blood T cell repertoires in COVID-19 (dated by TCRdb to 2019 to 2021). The library relied on the immunoSEQ multiplex PCR assay. Here the immuneACCESS table is served through TCRdb, limited to in-frame sequences with V and J called. Missing clones are a known gap in these copies; in checked studies unresolved V genes cover under half, and the rest lacks a known reason. The sample table records about 130,000 clones; around 82% of these occur just once. The top ten clones comprise about a sixth of the sample. Sequencing input: peripheral blood. All receptors derive from a man aged 25-45 years with COVID-19, enrolled during active disease.

The rearrangement uses TRBV10-3 and TRBJ1-5; 8 bases are shared with TRBD1. The CDR3 contains 18 residues. CDR1 is ENHRY and CDR2 is SYGVKD in the germline V gene. The J segment lost 0 bases and the V segment lost 2 bases, leaving 9 bases of the junction unmatched. The CDR3 is CAISEETGATYSNQPQHF. In nucleotides, the CDR3 is TGTGCCATCAGTGAGGAGACAGGGGCAACCTATAGCAATCAGCCCCAGCATTTT.

This chain joins TRBV7-2 and TRBJ2-2, with D possibly matching TRBD2 (5 bases). Germline-derived CDR1 and CDR2 are SGHTA and FQGNSA. CDR3 length: 19 residues. The ends were cut back, 1 base at V and 4 bases at J, with 22 bases in the middle. The CDR3 loop is CASSLEATTGYFGTGELFF. CDR3 DNA sequence: TGTGCCAGCAGCTTAGAAGCGACAACGGGGTATTTCGGCACCGGGGAGCTGTTTTTT. The variable domain in full, with the rest retrieved from reference TRBV7-2 and TRBJ2-2, is GAGVSQSPSNKVTEKGKDVELRCDPISGHTALYWYRQSLGQGLEFLIYFQGNSAPDKSGLPSDRFSAERTGGSVSTLTIQRTQQEDSAVYLCASSLEATTGYFGTGELFFGEGSRLTVL.

V usage is TRBV5-1 and J usage is TRBJ1-1, with a tentative D call TRBD1 (5 bases). CDR1 is SGHRS and CDR2 is YFSETQ in the germline V gene. The V and J ends lost 4 bases and 0 bases respectively, with 19 bases between them. This CDR3 contains 17 residues. CDR3 sequence: CASSAPPKGSMNTEAFF. CDR3 in DNA: TGCGCCAGCAGCGCCCCCCCTAAGGGGTCAATGAACACTGAAGCTTTCTTT.

J is TRBJ2-7 and V is TRBV13; 7 bases match TRBD2. The V gene end was trimmed by 2 bases and the J gene end by 4 bases; junction bases not matched to a gene: 20. Germline V gene data show CDR1 as PRHDT and CDR2 as FYEKMQ (reference sequence). The CDR3 is made up of 19 amino acids. CDR3 bases: TGTGCCAGCAGCTTACGATCTAGTGGCGTTGGCGGGAGAAGGTACGAGCAGTACTTC. It is translated as CASSLRSSGVGGRRYEQYF.

J is TRBJ1-2 and V is TRBV27, with 9 nucleotides matching TRBD1. Losses at the gene ends were 6 bases for V and 5 bases for J; bases not matched to a gene: 1. The CDR3 spans 12 residues. CDR1 MNHEY and CDR2 SMNVEV come from the germline V gene (reference sequence). The CDR3 sequence is CASSGTGYGYTF. The CDR3 DNA reads TGTGCCAGCAGCGGGACAGGGTATGGCTACACCTTC.

J is TRBJ2-7 and V is TRBV2, with 7 nucleotides matching TRBD1. The junction had 11 bases not matched to a gene; V was cut back by 0 bases and J by 3 bases. Germline V gene data show CDR1 as SNHLY and CDR2 as FYNNEI. The CDR3 runs 17 residues. The CDR3, as DNA: TGTGCCAGCAGTGAAGCCGCATTCCGGGACAGTGACTACGAGCAGTACTTC. Protein: CASSEAAFRDSDYEQYF.

This clone was recorded a few times. The rearrangement uses TRBV4-2 and TRBJ1-2; 7 bases align to TRBD1. Germline values: CDR1 LGHNA, CDR2 YNFKEQ. Germline trimming cut 1 base from V and 5 bases from J; bases unmatched to any gene: 7. The CDR3 loop spans 15 amino acids. CDR3 loop: CASSQVQGNDYGYTF. As DNA, the CDR3 is TGTGCCAGCAGCCAAGTACAGGGGAACGATTATGGCTACACCTTC.

J is TRBJ2-2 and V is TRBV28; 11 positions match TRBD1. The CDR3 extends over 16 amino acids. V was clipped by 6 bases and J by 4 bases; unmatched bases: 7. Germline values: CDR1 MDHEN, CDR2 SYDVKM. CDR3 amino acids: CASSLDGTGGTGELFF. The CDR3 DNA reads as TGTGCCAGCAGCCTCGACGGGACAGGGGGCACCGGGGAGCTGTTTTTT.

The CDR3 sequence is CASSPASQETQYF. DNA for the CDR3: TGTGCCAGCAGTCCAGCGTCCCAAGAGACCCAGTACTTC. The rearrangement links TRBV12-3 or TRBV12-4 to TRBJ2-5; D is unclear. The CDR3 is made up of 13 amino acids. V shed 5 bases and J shed 1 base, with 8 bases lying between them.

The chain employs TRBV19 and TRBJ1-2, with 7 bases lining up with TRBD1. J lost 4 bases, V lost 1 base, and 3 bases had no gene match. The CDR3 contains 14 residues. Germline CDR1 is LNHDA and CDR2 is SQIVND (reference sequence). The CDR3: CASSIAGQLYGYTF. CDR3 sequence (DNA): TGTGCCAGTAGTATAGCGGGACAGCTCTATGGCTACACCTTC.

Regarding this clone: At the DNA level, this CDR3 is encoded by other sequences in the same sample as well. The chain has TRBV4-3 and TRBJ2-3; D may be TRBD1 (5 bases). Looked up from germline, CDR1 is LGHNA and CDR2 is YSLEER. This CDR3 has 15 residues. V lost 0 bases and J 0 bases, leaving 7 bases between the germline ends. CDR3 region: CASSQERGSTDTQYF. The DNA for the CDR3 is TGCGCCAGCAGCCAAGAAAGGGGCAGCACAGATACGCAGTATTTT.

The J gene is TRBJ1-5, the V gene TRBV25-1; tentative D call: TRBD1 (5 bases). Trimming cost V 0 bases and J 6 bases, with 9 bases left between them. There are 14 residues in the CDR3. Per the germline V gene, CDR1 is MGHDK and CDR2 is SYGVNS. CDR3 coding DNA: TGTGCCAGCAGTGAATACAGGGAAAGTCAGCCCCAGCATTTT. The encoded protein is CASSEYRESQPQHF.

The J gene is TRBJ1-3, the V gene TRBV30; D is perhaps TRBD1 (5 bases). Trimming removed 2 bases from V and 4 bases from J, with 15 bases in between. CDR3 size: 15 residues. Germline CDR1 GTSNPN, CDR2 SVGIG (reference sequence). The chain's CDR3 is CAWSPAGIFGNTIYF. As DNA, the CDR3 is TGTGCCTGGAGTCCGGCAGGGATCTTCGGAAACACCATATATTTT.

The J gene is TRBJ2-1, the V gene TRBV11-2; weak D call: TRBD1 (6 bases). The CDR3 has 13 residues. Trimming left V 6 bases short and J 5 bases short, with 11 bases between. The germline V gene encodes CDR1 SGHAT and CDR2 FQNNGV. CDR3 amino acids: CASRVPGDNEQFF. CDR3 nucleotides: TGTGCCAGCAGGGTCCCAGGGGACAATGAGCAGTTCTTC.

The chain recombines TRBV28 with TRBJ1-4; maybe TRBD1 (5 bases). The CDR3 loop spans 17 amino acids. V dropped 6 bases and J dropped 0 bases, with 17 bases sitting between them. CDR1 MDHEN and CDR2 SYDVKM come from the germline V gene. This CDR3 reads CASSPAGLDSTNEKLFF. CDR3 coding DNA: TGTGCCAGCAGCCCCGCGGGGCTCGACTCAACTAATGAAAAACTGTTTTTT. Drawing the rest from reference TRBV28 and TRBJ1-4, the complete variable domain is DVKVTQSSRYLVKRTGEKVFLECVQDMDHENMFWYRQDPGLGLRLIYFSYDVKMKEKGDIPEGYSVSREKKERFSLILESASTNQTSMYLCASSPAGLDSTNEKLFFGSGTQLSVL.

This clone showed up just once. V is TRBV19 and J is TRBJ2-6, with TRBD2 as a possible D gene (6 bases). The CDR3 covers 16 residues. V was shortened by 5 bases and J by 2 bases, with 13 bases between the two germline ends. CDR1 LNHDA and CDR2 SQIVND come from the germline V gene (reference sequence). The CDR3 here is CASSSREAAGANVLTF. Written as DNA, the CDR3 is TGTGCCAGTAGTTCCAGGGAGGCTGCTGGGGCCAACGTCCTGACTTTC. The whole variable domain, filled in from reference TRBV19 and TRBJ2-6, reads DGGITQSPKYLFRKEGQNVTLSCEQNLNHDAMYWYRQDPGQGLRLIYYSQIVNDFQKGDIAEGYSVSREKKESFPLTVTSAQKNPTAFYLCASSSREAAGANVLTFGAGSRLTVL.

The chain couples TRBV27 to TRBJ2-1, with TRBD2 as a possible D gene (6 bases). CDR3 length: 15 amino acids. Looked up from germline, CDR1 is MNHEY and CDR2 is SMNVEV (reference sequence). V lost 5 bases to trimming and J lost 2 bases, with 13 bases between them. This chain's CDR3 is CASSGSGVTYNEQFF. Here the CDR3 DNA reads TGTGCCAGCAGTGGCTCGGGGGTCACCTACAATGAGCAGTTCTTC.

The V and J genes are TRBV5-1 and TRBJ1-4; perhaps TRBD1 as D (5 bases). V dropped 4 bases and J dropped 6 bases, with 13 bases sitting between them. From germline, CDR1 is SGHRS and CDR2 YFSETQ. The CDR3 has 14 residues. The CDR3 region is CASSPDITDEKLFF. DNA for the CDR3: TGCGCCAGCAGCCCGGACATAACAGATGAAAAACTGTTTTTT. The full variable domain, in which reference TRBV5-1 and TRBJ1-4 provide the parts outside the CDR3, is KAGVTQTPRYLIKTRGQQVTLSCSPISGHRSVSWYQQTPGQGLQFLFEYFSETQRNKGNFPGRFSGRQFSNSRSEMNVSTLELGDSALYLCASSPDITDEKLFFGSGTQLSVL.

This sequence joins TRBV3-1 (or the pseudogene TRBV3-2) and TRBJ1-3; D is uncertain. Germline V gives CDR1 LGHDT, CDR2 YNNKEL (reference sequence). The CDR3 runs to 16 residues. V gave up 4 bases and J gave up 0 bases, with 13 bases separating them. The chain's CDR3 is CASSPWEGFSGNTIYF. The CDR3 nucleotides are TGTGCCAGCAGCCCCTGGGAGGGTTTCTCTGGAAACACCATATATTTT.

The V and J genes are TRBV27 and TRBJ1-6; 8 bases are shared with TRBD1. The length of the CDR3 is 21 residues. CDR1 MNHEY and CDR2 SMNVEV come from the germline V gene (reference sequence). V gave up 3 bases and J gave up 10 bases; unmatched junction bases: 26. The CDR3 loop reads CASSFSPVKGQGLVSVSPLHF. CDR3 coding DNA: TGTGCCAGCAGTTTTAGCCCCGTTAAAGGACAGGGTTTAGTCTCTGTCTCACCCCTCCACTTT.

The chain combines TRBV28 with TRBJ1-2, with a possible D match to TRBD1 (6 bases). V was shortened by 1 base and J by 5 bases, with 11 bases between the two germline ends. The V gene's germline CDR1 is MDHEN and CDR2 SYDVKM. This CDR3 region has 14 residues. The CDR3 nucleotides are TGTGCCAGCAGTTTATTGACAGGCCTTTATGGCTACACCTTC. Its translation is CASSLLTGLYGYTF.

The V call is TRBV11-2, the J call TRBJ1-2, with TRBD1 as a possible D gene (5 bases). Germline CDR1 SGHAT, CDR2 FQNNGV. The CDR3 extends over 13 amino acids. The V end lost 2 bases, the J end lost 4 bases, and 8 bases lay between the germline ends. The CDR3 sequence is CASSLNGGYGYTF. As DNA, the CDR3 is TGTGCCAGCAGCTTAAACGGGGGCTATGGCTACACCTTC.

The chain joins TRBV28 to TRBJ2-7; D might be TRBD1 (5 bases). There are 13 residues in the CDR3. V gave up 3 bases and J gave up 2 bases, with 8 bases separating them. CDR1 and CDR2 (germline): MDHEN, SYDVKM. The CDR3 DNA sequence: TGTGCCAGCAGTTTGGCAGGGCCCTACGAGCAGTACTTC. Encoded protein: CASSLAGPYEQYF.

V and J are TRBV3-1 (or the pseudogene TRBV3-2) and TRBJ1-3; 7 nucleotides match TRBD1. CDR1 is LGHDT and CDR2 is YNNKEL in the germline V gene (reference sequence). With 0 bases clipped from V and 3 bases from J, the junction kept 8 bases outside the gene matches. This CDR3 is 17 amino acids long. Here the CDR3 reads CASSQDQEGAYGNTIYF. The CDR3 region has the DNA TGTGCCAGCAGCCAAGATCAGGAGGGGGCCTATGGAAACACCATATATTTT.

The gene calls are TRBV10-3 and TRBJ1-2, with 8 bases identical to TRBD1. Unmatched junction bases numbered 8, after V lost 6 bases and J lost 8 bases. Germline V gene data show CDR1 as ENHRY and CDR2 as SYGVKD. CDR3 length: 13 residues. CDR3 nucleotide sequence: TGTGCCATCAGGGCACAGGGGGGCCTCGGCTACACCTTC. Encoded protein: CAIRAQGGLGYTF.

This clone was counted between two and nine times. This rearrangement joins TRBV4-1 to TRBJ1-2; 7 bases agree with TRBD1. The CDR3 runs to 16 residues. Germline values: CDR1 MGHRA, CDR2 YSYEKL. V dropped 3 bases and J dropped 0; count of bases not matched to a gene: 7. The DNA for the CDR3 is TGCGCCAGCAGCCAGACGGGACAGCTAGCTAACTATGGCTACACCTTC. Amino acids: CASSQTGQLANYGYTF.

The genes are TRBV18 and TRBJ2-5, with 8 nucleotides matching TRBD2. Per the germline V gene, CDR1 is KGHSH and CDR2 is LQKENI. V trimming: 3 bases; J trimming: 3 bases; junction bases outside the gene matches: 3. CDR3 length: 14 amino acids. This chain's CDR3 is CASSPGAGEETQYF. In nucleotides, the CDR3 is TGTGCCAGCTCACCTGGAGCGGGAGAAGAGACCCAGTACTTC. The full variable domain, in which reference TRBV18 and TRBJ2-5 provide the parts outside the CDR3, is NAGVMQNPRHLVRRRGQEARLRCSPMKGHSHVYWYRQLPEEGLKFMVYLQKENIIDESGMPKERFSAEFPKEGPSILRIQQVVRGDSAAYFCASSPGAGEETQYFGPGTRLLVL.

The chain recombines TRBV7-9 with TRBJ1-2; 7 bases line up with TRBD1. Germline assignment: CDR1 SEHNR and CDR2 FQNEAQ (reference sequence). J gave up 3 bases and V 7 bases, and 5 bases lay outside the gene matches. The CDR3 extends over 13 amino acids. The CDR3 nucleotides read TGTGCCAGCAACGACAGGGCTGACTATGGCTACACCTTC. Translating gives CASNDRADYGYTF.

V and J are TRBV4-1 and TRBJ2-7; the match to TRBD1 covers 9 bases. Germline CDR1 and CDR2: MGHRA and YSYEKL. J lost 5 bases, V lost 7 bases, and 12 bases had no gene match. The CDR3 contains 15 residues. For the CDR3, the DNA is TGCGCCAGCACGAAAAGGACAGGGGAGCGGCACGAGCAGTACTTC. Encoded protein: CASTKRTGERHEQYF.

This clone has a handful of counts. The rearrangement uses TRBV7-3 and TRBJ1-3, with a weak D call TRBD1 (6 bases). The CDR3 is 14 residues long. Between the trimmed V and J ends, which lost 5 bases and 0 bases, there was a span of 8 bases. From germline, CDR1 is SGHTA and CDR2 FQGTGA. Here the CDR3 reads CASSLDSSGNTIYF. DNA of the CDR3: TGTGCCAGCAGCCTGGACAGCTCTGGAAACACCATATATTTT.